This TCR beta chain was retrieved from a study of glioma-infiltrating T cells. The iRepertoire nested amplicon-rescue multiplex PCR amplified TCR alpha and beta CDR3s from RNA. One-step reverse transcription and amplification started from around 100-400 ng of tissue mRNA or PBMC total RNA. In TCRdb, the multiplex PCR reads were re-called with MiXCR into one record per CDR3 protein. The data hold about 180,000 distinct CDR3 sequences, with around 42% observed a single time. This clonotype has more than one count but fewer than ten. The target antigen is unknown. This CDR3 region has 14 residues. Trimming removed 3 bases from V and 4 bases from J, with 12 bases in between. Germline V gene sequence: CDR1 SEHNR, CDR2 FQNEAQ (reference sequence). Study-wide findings and caveats: Very few CDR3 sequences were shared between tissue and blood. Above-expected tissue-blood divergence occurred in all gliomas, most in low-grade ones.

This sequence originates from a human donor with low-grade glioma or glioblastoma, undergoing nonglioma brain surgery, or in good health (not recorded which). The chain recombines TRBV7-9 with TRBJ1-2; a possible D gene is TRBD1 (5 bases). The specimen was glioma tissue, nonneoplastic brain tissue, or PBMCs (not recorded which). Here the CDR3 DNA reads TGTGCCAGCAGCTTGATCAGGGAACGCTATGGCTACACCTTC. This codes for CASSLIRERYGYTF.